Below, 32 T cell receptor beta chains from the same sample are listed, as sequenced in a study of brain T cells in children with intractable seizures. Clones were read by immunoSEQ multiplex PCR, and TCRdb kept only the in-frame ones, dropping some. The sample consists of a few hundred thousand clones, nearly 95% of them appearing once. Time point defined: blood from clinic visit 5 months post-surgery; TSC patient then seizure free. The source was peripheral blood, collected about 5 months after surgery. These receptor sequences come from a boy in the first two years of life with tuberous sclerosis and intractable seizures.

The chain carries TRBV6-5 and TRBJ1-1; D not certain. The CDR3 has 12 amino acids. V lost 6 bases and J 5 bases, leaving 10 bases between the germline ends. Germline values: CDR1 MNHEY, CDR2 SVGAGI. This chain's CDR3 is CASRGWRTEAFF. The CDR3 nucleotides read TGTGCCAGCAGAGGGTGGAGGACTGAAGCTTTCTTT.

In nucleotides, the CDR3 is TGTGCTAGTGGTCGAAACAGGGCGGCTCTCCAAGAGACCCAGTACTTC. This codes for CASGRNRAALQETQYF. The chain couples TRBV12-5 to TRBJ2-5, with a tentative D call TRBD1 (6 bases). The ends were cut back, 5 bases at V and 1 base at J, with 17 bases in the middle. The V gene's germline CDR1 is LGHNT and CDR2 FRNRAP. This CDR3 has 16 amino acids.

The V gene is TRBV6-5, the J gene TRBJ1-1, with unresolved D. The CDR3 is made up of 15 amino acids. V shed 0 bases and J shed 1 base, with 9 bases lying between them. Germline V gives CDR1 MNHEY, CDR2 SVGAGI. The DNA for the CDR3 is TGTGCCAGCAGTTACTCCGGCAGAAGGAACACTGAAGCTTTCTTT. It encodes CASSYSGRRNTEAFF.

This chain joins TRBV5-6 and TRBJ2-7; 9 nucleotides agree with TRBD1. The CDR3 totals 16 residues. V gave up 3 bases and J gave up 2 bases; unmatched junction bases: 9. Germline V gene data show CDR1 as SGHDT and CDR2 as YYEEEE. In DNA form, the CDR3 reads TGTGCCAGCAGCTACCCTTCCGGGACAGGGACCTACGAGCAGTACTTC. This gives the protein CASSYPSGTGTYEQYF.

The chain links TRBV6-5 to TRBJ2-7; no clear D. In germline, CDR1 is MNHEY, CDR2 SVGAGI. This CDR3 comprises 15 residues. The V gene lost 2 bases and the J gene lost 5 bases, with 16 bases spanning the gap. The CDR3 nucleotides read TGTGCCAGCAGTTACCTTGGTGCTGGTGACAACGAGCAGTACTTC. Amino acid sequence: CASSYLGAGDNEQYF.

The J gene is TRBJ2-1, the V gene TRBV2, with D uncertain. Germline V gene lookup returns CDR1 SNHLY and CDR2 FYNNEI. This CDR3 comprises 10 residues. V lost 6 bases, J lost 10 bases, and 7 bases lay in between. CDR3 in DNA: TGTGCCAGCAGGTTGACGGAGCAGTTCTTC. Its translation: CASRLTEQFF.

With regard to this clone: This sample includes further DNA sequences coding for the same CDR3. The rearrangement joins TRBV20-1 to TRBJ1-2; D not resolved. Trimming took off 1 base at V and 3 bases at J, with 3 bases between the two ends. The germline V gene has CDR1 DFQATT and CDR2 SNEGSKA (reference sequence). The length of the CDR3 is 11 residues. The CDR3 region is CSARVDYGYTF. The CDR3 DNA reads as TGCAGTGCTAGAGTAGACTATGGCTACACCTTC.

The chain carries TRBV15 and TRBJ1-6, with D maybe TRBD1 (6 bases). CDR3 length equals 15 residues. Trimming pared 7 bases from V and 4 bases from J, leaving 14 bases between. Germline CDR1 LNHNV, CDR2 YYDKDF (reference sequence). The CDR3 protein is CATTEGGAYNSPLHF. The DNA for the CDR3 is TGTGCCACCACGGAGGGGGGCGCTTATAATTCACCCCTCCACTTT.

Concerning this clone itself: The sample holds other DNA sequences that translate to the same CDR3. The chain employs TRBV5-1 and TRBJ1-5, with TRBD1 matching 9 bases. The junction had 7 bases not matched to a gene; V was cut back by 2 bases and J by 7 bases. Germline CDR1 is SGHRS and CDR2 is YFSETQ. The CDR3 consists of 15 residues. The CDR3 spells CASSLGTGGDQPQHF. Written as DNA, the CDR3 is TGCGCCAGCAGCTTAGGAACAGGGGGCGACCAGCCCCAGCATTTT.

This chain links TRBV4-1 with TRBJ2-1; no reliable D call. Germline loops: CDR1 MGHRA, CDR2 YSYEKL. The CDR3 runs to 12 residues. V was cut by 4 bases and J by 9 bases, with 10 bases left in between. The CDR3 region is CASSPQAGEQFF. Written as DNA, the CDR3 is TGCGCCAGCAGCCCCCAGGCCGGTGAGCAGTTCTTC.

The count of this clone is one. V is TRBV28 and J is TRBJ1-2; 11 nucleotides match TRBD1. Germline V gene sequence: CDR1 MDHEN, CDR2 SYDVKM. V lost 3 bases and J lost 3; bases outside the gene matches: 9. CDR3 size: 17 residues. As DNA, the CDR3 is TGTGCCAGCAGTTTGGTAATGGCGGGACAGGGGGACTATGGCTACACCTTC. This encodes CASSLVMAGQGDYGYTF.

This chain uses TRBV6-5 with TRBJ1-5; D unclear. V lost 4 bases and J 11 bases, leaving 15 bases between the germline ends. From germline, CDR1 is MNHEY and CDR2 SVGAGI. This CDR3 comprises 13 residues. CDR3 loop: CASSSAVLETQHF. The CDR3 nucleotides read TGTGCCAGCAGTTCCGCCGTTTTAGAGACCCAGCATTTT.

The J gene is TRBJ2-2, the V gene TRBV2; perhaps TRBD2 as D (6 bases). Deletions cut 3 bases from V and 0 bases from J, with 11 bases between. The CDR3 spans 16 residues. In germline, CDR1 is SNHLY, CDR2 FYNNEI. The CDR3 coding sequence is TGTGCCAGCAGTGATGTCCCGGGGGCGAACACCGGGGAGCTGTTTTTT. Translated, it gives CASSDVPGANTGELFF.

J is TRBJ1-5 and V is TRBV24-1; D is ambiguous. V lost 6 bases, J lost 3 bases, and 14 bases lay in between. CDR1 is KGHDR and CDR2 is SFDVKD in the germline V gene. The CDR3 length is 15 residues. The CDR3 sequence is CATSSGLRDNQPQHF. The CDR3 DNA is TGTGCCACCAGTAGCGGATTGAGGGACAATCAGCCCCAGCATTTT.

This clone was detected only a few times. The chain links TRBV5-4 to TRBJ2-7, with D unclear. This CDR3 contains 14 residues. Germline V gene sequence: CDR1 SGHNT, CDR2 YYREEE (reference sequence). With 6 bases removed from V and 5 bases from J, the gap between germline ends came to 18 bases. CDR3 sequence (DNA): TGTGCCAGCACCGCCGGGCCAGGCGATGACGAGCAGTACTTC. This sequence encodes CASTAGPGDDEQYF.

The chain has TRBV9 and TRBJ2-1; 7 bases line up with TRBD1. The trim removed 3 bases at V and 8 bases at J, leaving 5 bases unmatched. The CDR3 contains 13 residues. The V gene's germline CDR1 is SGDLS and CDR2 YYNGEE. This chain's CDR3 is CASSGNRGDEQFF. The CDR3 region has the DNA TGTGCCAGCAGCGGGAACAGGGGCGATGAGCAGTTCTTC.

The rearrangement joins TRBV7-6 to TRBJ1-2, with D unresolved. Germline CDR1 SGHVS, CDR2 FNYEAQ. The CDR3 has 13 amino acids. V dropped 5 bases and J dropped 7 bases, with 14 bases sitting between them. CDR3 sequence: CASSQAVGVGYTF. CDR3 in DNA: TGTGCCAGCAGCCAGGCGGTTGGGGTTGGCTACACCTTC.

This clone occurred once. The CDR3: CASSPGEGWDSGNTIYF. The CDR3 nucleotides are TGTGCCAGCTCACCAGGCGAAGGTTGGGATTCTGGAAACACCATATATTTT. This chain links TRBV18 with TRBJ1-3; D unresolved. CDR1 is KGHSH, CDR2 LQKENI, per germline. This CDR3 region has 17 residues. Trimming removed 2 bases from V and 1 base from J, with 15 bases in between.

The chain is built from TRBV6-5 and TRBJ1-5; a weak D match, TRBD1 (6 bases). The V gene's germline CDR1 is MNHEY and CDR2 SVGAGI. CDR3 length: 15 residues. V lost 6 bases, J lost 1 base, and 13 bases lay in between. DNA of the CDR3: TGTGCCAGCAGAAAAGGGGGGCCCAGCAATCAGCCCCAGCATTTT. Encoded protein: CASRKGGPSNQPQHF.

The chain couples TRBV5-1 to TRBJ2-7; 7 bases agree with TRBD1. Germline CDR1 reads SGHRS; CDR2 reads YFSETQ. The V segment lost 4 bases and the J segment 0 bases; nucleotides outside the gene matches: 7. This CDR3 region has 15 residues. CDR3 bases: TGCGCCAGCAGCCACCCCGGGACAGTCTCCTACGAGCAGTACTTC. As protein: CASSHPGTVSYEQYF.

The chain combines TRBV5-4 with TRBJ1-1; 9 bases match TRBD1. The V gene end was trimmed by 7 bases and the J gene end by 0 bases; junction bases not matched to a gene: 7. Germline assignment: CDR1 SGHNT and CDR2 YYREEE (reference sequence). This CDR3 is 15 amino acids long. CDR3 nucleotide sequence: TGTGCCAGCCGCAATGGGACAGGGATGAACACTGAAGCTTTCTTT. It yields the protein CASRNGTGMNTEAFF.

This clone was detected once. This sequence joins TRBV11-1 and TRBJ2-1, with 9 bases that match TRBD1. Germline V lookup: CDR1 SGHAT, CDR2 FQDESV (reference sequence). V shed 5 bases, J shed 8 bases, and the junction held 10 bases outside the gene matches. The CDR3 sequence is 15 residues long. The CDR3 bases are TGTGCCAGCAGCACCTGGACAGGGGAGAGGGATGAGCAGTTCTTC. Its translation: CASSTWTGERDEQFF.

This CDR3 is CASSLQGYYGYTF. The CDR3 DNA is TGTGCCAGCAGTCTCCAGGGGTACTATGGCTACACCTTC. The rearrangement uses TRBV27 and TRBJ1-2; D might be TRBD1 (6 bases). V gave up 5 bases and J gave up 3 bases, with 10 bases separating them. The length of the CDR3 is 13 residues. Germline-derived CDR1 and CDR2 are MNHEY and SMNVEV (reference sequence).

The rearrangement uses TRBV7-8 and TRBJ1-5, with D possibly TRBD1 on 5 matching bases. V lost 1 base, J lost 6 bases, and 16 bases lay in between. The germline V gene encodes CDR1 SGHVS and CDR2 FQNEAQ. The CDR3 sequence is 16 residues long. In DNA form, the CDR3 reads TGTGCCAGCAGCTTAGTAGGGGTAGGGGCCCGTCAGCCCCAGCATTTT. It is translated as CASSLVGVGARQPQHF.

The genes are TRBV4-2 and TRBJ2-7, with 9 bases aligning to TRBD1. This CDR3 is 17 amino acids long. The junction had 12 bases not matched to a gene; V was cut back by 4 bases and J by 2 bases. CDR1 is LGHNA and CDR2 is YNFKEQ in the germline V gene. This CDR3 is CASSLATRDREPYEQYF. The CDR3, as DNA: TGTGCCAGCAGCCTAGCAACCCGGGACAGGGAACCCTACGAGCAGTACTTC.

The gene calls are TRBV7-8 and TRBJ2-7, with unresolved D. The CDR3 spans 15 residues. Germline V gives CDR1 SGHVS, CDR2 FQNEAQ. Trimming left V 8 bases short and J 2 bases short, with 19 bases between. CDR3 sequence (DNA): TGTGCCAGCTGGGTGGGTATTTGGCCTGCCTACGAGCAGTACTTC. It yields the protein CASWVGIWPAYEQYF.

Here the CDR3 reads CASTTKTDPPYNEQFF. The CDR3 DNA follows: TGTGCCAGCACCACAAAAACGGATCCACCTTACAATGAGCAGTTCTTC. The chain carries TRBV3-1 (or the pseudogene TRBV3-2) and TRBJ2-1; D not resolved. CDR3 length equals 16 residues. V lost 7 bases to trimming and J lost 4 bases, with 20 bases between them. Germline V gene sequence: CDR1 LGHDT, CDR2 YNNKEL (reference sequence).

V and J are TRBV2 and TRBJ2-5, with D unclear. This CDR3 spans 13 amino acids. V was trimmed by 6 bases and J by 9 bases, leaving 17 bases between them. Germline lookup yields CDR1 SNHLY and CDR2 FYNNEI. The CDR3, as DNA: TGTGCCAGCAGGAATCTGCAACTCTTCTCCCAGTACTTC. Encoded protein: CASRNLQLFSQYF.

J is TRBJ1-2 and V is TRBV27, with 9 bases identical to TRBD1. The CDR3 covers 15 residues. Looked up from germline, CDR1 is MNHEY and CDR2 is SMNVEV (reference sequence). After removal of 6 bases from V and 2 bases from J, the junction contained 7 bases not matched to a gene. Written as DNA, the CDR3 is TGTGCCAGCAGATGGGGGGACAGGGACAACTATGGCTACACCTTC. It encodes CASRWGDRDNYGYTF.

CDR3 protein: CASAGTGPYEQYF. The DNA for the CDR3 is TGTGCCAGCGCCGGGACAGGGCCCTACGAGCAGTACTTC. The V call is TRBV28, the J call TRBJ2-7; 9 bases match TRBD1. The CDR3 consists of 13 residues. J gave up 2 bases and V 8 bases, and 4 bases lay outside the gene matches. Per germline, CDR1 MDHEN and CDR2 SYDVKM.

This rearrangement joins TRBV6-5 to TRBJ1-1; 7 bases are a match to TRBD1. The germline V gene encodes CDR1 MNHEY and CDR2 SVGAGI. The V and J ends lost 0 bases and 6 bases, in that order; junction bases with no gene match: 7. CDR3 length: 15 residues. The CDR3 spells CASSYSRQGASEAFF. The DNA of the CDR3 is TGTGCCAGCAGTTACTCGAGACAGGGAGCCTCTGAAGCTTTCTTT.

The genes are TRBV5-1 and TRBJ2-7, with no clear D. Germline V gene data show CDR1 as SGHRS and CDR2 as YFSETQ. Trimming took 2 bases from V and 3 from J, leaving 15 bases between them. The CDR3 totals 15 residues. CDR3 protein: CASSFGLDERYEQYF. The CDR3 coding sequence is TGCGCCAGCAGCTTCGGCTTGGACGAACGCTACGAGCAGTACTTC.